Described below is a single T cell receptor (beta chain) sequence and its context. The assay used was immunoSEQ (version v3.0), run at survey level. Using immunoSEQ multiplex PCR, the repertoire was profiled, and TCRdb retains in-frame clones only, with some absent. The profile shows more than 25,000 clones, less than 90% of them singletons. V gave up 1 base and J gave up 1 base, with 8 bases separating them. This CDR3 region has 14 residues. Germline values: CDR1 MNHEY, CDR2 SMNVEV (reference sequence). The data stem from a study of long-term antiretroviral therapy in people with HIV. The TCR was taken from a man in his fifties with HIV. The specimen was unsorted PBMCs, collected 2 years after starting antiretroviral therapy. V and J are TRBV27 and TRBJ2-7; no reliable D call. CDR3 residues: CASSLLPPSYEQYF. The CDR3 DNA follows: TGTGCCAGCAGTTTATTACCACCGTCCTACGAGCAGTACTTC.